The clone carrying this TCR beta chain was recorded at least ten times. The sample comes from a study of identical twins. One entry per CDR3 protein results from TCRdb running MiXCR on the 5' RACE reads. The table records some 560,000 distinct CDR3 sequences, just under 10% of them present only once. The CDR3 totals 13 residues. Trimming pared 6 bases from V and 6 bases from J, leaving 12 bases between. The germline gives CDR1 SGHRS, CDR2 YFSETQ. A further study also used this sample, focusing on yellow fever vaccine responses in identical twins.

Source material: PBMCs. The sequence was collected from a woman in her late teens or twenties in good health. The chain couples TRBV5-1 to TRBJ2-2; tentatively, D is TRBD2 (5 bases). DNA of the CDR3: TGCGCCAGCACGTCCCAGGAGGCCGGGGAGCTGTTTTTT. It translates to CASTSQEAGELFF. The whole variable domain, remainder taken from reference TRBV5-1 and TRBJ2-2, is KAGVTQTPRYLIKTRGQQVTLSCSPISGHRSVSWYQQTPGQGLQFLFEYFSETQRNKGNFPGRFSGRQFSNSRSEMNVSTLELGDSALYLCASTSQEAGELFFGEGSRLTVL.